The 10 T cell receptor beta chains below all came from one sample that was sequenced in a study of cytomegalovirus exposure and HLA in healthy donors. Primers for the PCR totalled 60 Vbeta and 13 Jbeta. Sequencing was performed with immunoSEQ multiplex PCR; in TCRdb, only in-frame clones are kept and a portion is missing. Of approximately 170,000 clones in the sample, 70% to 80% were seen once. Sequenced sample: PBMCs. The receptor set was obtained from a woman aged 25 to 39 in good health and CMV-seropositive.

The J gene is TRBJ1-6, the V gene TRBV7-9; a possible D gene is TRBD1 (5 bases). CDR3 length: 16 amino acids. Germline-derived CDR1 and CDR2 are SEHNR and FQNEAQ (reference sequence). V lost 7 bases and J 8 bases, leaving 21 bases between the germline ends. The CDR3 sequence: CASTPPGGGLDSPLHF. Here the CDR3 DNA reads TGTGCCAGCACCCCCCCCGGGGGAGGCTTAGATTCACCCCTCCACTTT.

CDR3 region: CASSDREGVTEAFF. In nucleotides, the CDR3 is TGCGCCAGCAGCGACAGGGAAGGGGTCACTGAAGCTTTCTTT. The chain joins TRBV4-3 to TRBJ1-1, with 7 bases aligning to TRBD1. V dropped 5 bases and J dropped 4; count of bases not matched to a gene: 7. Germline loops: CDR1 LGHNA, CDR2 YSLEER. The CDR3 sequence is 14 residues long.

The V and J genes are TRBV7-2 and TRBJ1-1; tentative D call: TRBD1 (5 bases). V shed 3 bases and J shed 4 bases, with 12 bases lying between them. The CDR3 is 14 residues long. In germline, CDR1 is SGHTA, CDR2 FQGNSA. CDR3 sequence reads: CASSFRGGGTEAFF. Written as DNA, the CDR3 is TGTGCCAGCAGCTTTAGGGGAGGTGGCACTGAAGCTTTCTTT.

This sequence joins TRBV5-1 and TRBJ1-4; the match to TRBD1 covers 10 bases. Germline CDR1 and CDR2: SGHRS and YFSETQ. The CDR3 runs to 14 residues. V trimming: 4 bases; J trimming: 8 bases; junction bases outside the gene matches: 5. CDR3 in amino acids: CASSAGTGEEKLFF. CDR3 DNA sequence: TGCGCCAGCAGCGCGGGGACAGGGGAGGAAAAACTGTTTTTT.

V gene TRBV29-1 combines with J gene TRBJ2-1; weak D call: TRBD1 (6 bases). The germline V gene encodes CDR1 SQVTM and CDR2 ANQGSEA. The length of the CDR3 is 13 residues. V shed 2 bases and J shed 7 bases, with 12 bases lying between them. CDR3 in amino acids: CSVESWTENEQFF. The CDR3, as DNA: TGCAGCGTTGAATCTTGGACAGAAAATGAGCAGTTCTTC.

The V and J genes are TRBV28 and TRBJ1-4, with 8 bases that match TRBD1. CDR1 is MDHEN, CDR2 SYDVKM, per germline. With 5 bases clipped from V and 2 bases from J, the junction kept 4 bases outside the gene matches. This CDR3 has 15 amino acids. The CDR3 region has the DNA TGTGCCAGCAGTGCCGCAGGGGGCACTAATGAAAAACTGTTTTTT. The encoded protein is CASSAAGGTNEKLFF.

This clone has just one count. This chain uses TRBV6-5 with TRBJ1-5; TRBD1 is a possible D gene (5 bases). V dropped 0 bases and J dropped 4 bases, with 7 bases sitting between them. The CDR3 is 14 residues long. The germline V gene has CDR1 MNHEY and CDR2 SVGAGI. CDR3 loop: CASSYSRGNQPQHF. CDR3 nucleotides: TGTGCCAGCAGTTACTCTCGGGGGAATCAGCCCCAGCATTTT.

This chain uses TRBV6-5 with TRBJ1-1, with D possibly matching TRBD1 (6 bases). Trimming cost V 0 bases and J 0 bases, with 11 bases left between them. The length of the CDR3 is 16 residues. Germline CDR1 MNHEY, CDR2 SVGAGI. CDR3 loop: CASSYSMRGLNTEAFF. In nucleotides, the CDR3 is TGTGCCAGCAGTTACTCGATGCGGGGGCTGAACACTGAAGCTTTCTTT.

The chain couples TRBV5-1 to TRBJ2-1, with D possibly TRBD1 on 6 matching bases. Germline loops: CDR1 SGHRS, CDR2 YFSETQ. V lost 4 bases and J 0 bases, leaving 14 bases between the germline ends. The CDR3 sequence is 16 residues long. CDR3 nucleotide sequence: TGCGCCAGCAGCCTAACGGGACATATCTCCTACAATGAGCAGTTCTTC. Its translation is CASSLTGHISYNEQFF.

The chain carries TRBV7-8 and TRBJ1-1, with 7 positions matching TRBD1. CDR3 length: 14 amino acids. Germline V gene sequence: CDR1 SGHVS, CDR2 FQNEAQ. V shed 5 bases, J shed 1 base, and the junction held 4 bases outside the gene matches. The CDR3 coding sequence is TGTGCCAGCAGCCTTTGGACAGGGAACACTGAAGCTTTCTTT. Protein: CASSLWTGNTEAFF.